The clone carrying this T cell receptor beta chain was seen repeatedly, ten times or more. The target antigen is unknown. The data derive from a study of molecular identifiers for immune sequencing clone quantification. As for the study in general: In replicates, the authors split RNA from around 20,000 or 100,000 naive CD8 cells five ways and sequenced four. Study conclusions and caveats: Even with some 920,000 naive cells present, spiked Jurkat TCR RNA from one cell was reportedly detectable.

Based on a CD8+CD4-CCR7+CD45RA+ profile, naive CD8 T cells were sorted. From the PCR reads, TCRdb called clonotypes with MiXCR, one entry per CDR3 protein. This table holds about 36,000 distinct CDR3 sequences, less than 20% found once. The germline gives CDR1 DFQATT, CDR2 SNEGSKA (reference sequence). This CDR3 is built from 14 residues. Germline trimming cut 6 bases from V and 4 bases from J; bases unmatched to any gene: 10. The clonotype originates from a human donor in good health. Some libraries in this study had Jurkat cell RNA spiked in. Material: naive CD8+ T cells from blood, with Jurkat cell RNA spiked in. Subset of the sample: FACS-sorted CD8+CD4-CCR7+CD45RA+ naive T cells. The gene calls are TRBV20-1 and TRBJ2-7; 9 bases are a match to TRBD1. This chain's CDR3 is CSASLRDRAYEQYF. CDR3 sequence (DNA): TGCAGTGCATCACTCCGGGACAGGGCGTACGAGCAGTACTTC.